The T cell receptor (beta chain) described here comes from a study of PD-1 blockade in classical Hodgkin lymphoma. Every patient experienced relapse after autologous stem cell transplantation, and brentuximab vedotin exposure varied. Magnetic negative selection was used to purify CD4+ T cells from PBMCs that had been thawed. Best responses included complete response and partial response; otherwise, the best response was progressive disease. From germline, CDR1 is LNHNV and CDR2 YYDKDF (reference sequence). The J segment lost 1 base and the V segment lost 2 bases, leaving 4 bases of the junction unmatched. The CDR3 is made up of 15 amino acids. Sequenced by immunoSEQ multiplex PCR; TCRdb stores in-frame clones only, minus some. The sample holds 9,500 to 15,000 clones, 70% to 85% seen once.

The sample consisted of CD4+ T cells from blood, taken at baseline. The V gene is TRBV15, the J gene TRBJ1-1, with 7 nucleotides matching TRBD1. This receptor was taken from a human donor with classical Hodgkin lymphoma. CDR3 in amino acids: CATSRRQGPNTEAFF. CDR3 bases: TGTGCCACCAGCAGACGACAGGGACCGAACACTGAAGCTTTCTTT. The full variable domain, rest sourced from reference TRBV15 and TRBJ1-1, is DAMVIQNPRYQVTQFGKPVTLSCSQTLNHNVMYWYQQKSSQAPKLLFHYYDKDFNNEADTPDNFQSRRPNTSFCFLDIRSPGLGDTAMYLCATSRRQGPNTEAFFGQGTRLTVV.